A single sample is the source of the 15 T cell receptor beta chains below, sequenced in a study of CD8 T cells in ankylosing spondylitis. TCRdb re-called the 5' RACE reads through MiXCR, storing one row per CDR3 protein. The data contain roughly 700,000 distinct CDR3 sequences, around 19% of them singletons. Findings and caveats of the study: In ankylosing spondylitis blood, a motif of fewer than 10 highly homologous TCR beta variants appeared characteristic.

No antigens are known for them. Sequenced input: blood, either unsorted or a sorted T cell fraction (not recorded which). These receptors all stem from a male donor with ankylosing spondylitis.

This chain links TRBV2 with TRBJ2-3; D unresolved. This CDR3 is 14 amino acids long. Germline V gene lookup returns CDR1 SNHLY and CDR2 FYNNEI. The ends were cut back, 6 bases at V and 2 bases at J, with 12 bases in the middle. CDR3 residues: CASRAPGNTDTQYF. CDR3 coding DNA: TGTGCCAGCAGAGCCCCAGGAAACACAGATACGCAGTATTTT.

A few counts support this clonotype. The rearrangement links TRBV7-9 to TRBJ1-1; D may be TRBD1 (6 bases). This CDR3 has 15 residues. CDR1 and CDR2 (germline): SEHNR, FQNEAQ (reference sequence). Trimming cost V 4 bases and J 5 bases, with 17 bases left between them. This CDR3 reads CASSYSPRGVTEAFF. The CDR3 DNA follows: TGTGCCAGCAGCTATTCTCCCAGGGGAGTGACTGAAGCTTTCTTT.

This clonotype was recorded at least ten times. The chain is built from TRBV12-3 or TRBV12-4 and TRBJ2-3; TRBD1 aligns across 8 bases. CDR3 length: 15 amino acids. V shed 6 bases, J shed 4 bases, and the junction held 9 bases outside the gene matches. Here the CDR3 reads CASSRRDRNADTQYF. DNA of the CDR3: TGTGCCAGCAGCCGAAGGGACAGGAACGCAGATACGCAGTATTTT.

This sequence joins TRBV20-1 and TRBJ2-1, with D tentatively TRBD2 (6 bases). CDR1 and CDR2 from the germline V gene are DFQATT and SNEGSKA (reference sequence). Trimming cost V 6 bases and J 2 bases, with 17 bases left between them. There are 15 residues in the CDR3. As DNA, the CDR3 is TGCAGTGCCCCCGGACGCGGGACTCCCTACAATGAGCAGTTCTTC. It translates to CSAPGRGTPYNEQFF.

The chain joins TRBV7-2 to TRBJ2-5; tentatively, D is TRBD1 (6 bases). CDR1 is SGHTA, CDR2 FQGNSA, per germline. The V end was cut by 1 base, the J end by 4 bases, with 13 bases between. The CDR3 is made up of 15 amino acids. This chain's CDR3 is CASSLGSRGPETQYF. The CDR3 bases are TGTGCCAGCAGCTTAGGGTCCAGGGGCCCAGAGACCCAGTACTTC.

The V and J genes are TRBV28 and TRBJ2-7; the D is unclear. Germline V gene sequence: CDR1 MDHEN, CDR2 SYDVKM. This CDR3 is built from 10 residues. V lost 7 bases and J 4 bases, leaving 5 bases between the germline ends. The CDR3 DNA is TGTGCCAGCAAGGGATACGAGCAGTACTTC. This codes for CASKGYEQYF.

This clonotype was detected a few times. V usage is TRBV15 and J usage is TRBJ2-3; D possibly uses TRBD1 or TRBD2 (5 bases each). Germline V lookup: CDR1 LNHNV, CDR2 YYDKDF (reference sequence). Trimming took off 4 bases at V and 1 base at J, with 15 bases between the two ends. CDR3 length: 16 residues. The CDR3 DNA follows: TGTGCCACCAGCACCGGGGTGGACAAACGCACAGATACGCAGTATTTT. It encodes CATSTGVDKRTDTQYF.

In this sample, this clonotype turned up a few times. V usage is TRBV4-1 and J usage is TRBJ2-7; 7 bases are shared with TRBD1. Germline V gives CDR1 MGHRA, CDR2 YSYEKL. The CDR3 is made up of 14 amino acids. V lost 4 bases, J lost 1 base, and 4 bases stayed unmatched. The CDR3 is CASSRGQQSYEQYF. The CDR3 DNA reads as TGCGCCAGCAGCCGGGGACAGCAGTCCTACGAGCAGTACTTC.

The chain recombines TRBV4-1 with TRBJ1-4; 11 nucleotides align to TRBD1. Germline V gives CDR1 MGHRA, CDR2 YSYEKL. There are 21 residues in the CDR3. J was trimmed by 0 bases and V by 2 bases; bases with no gene match: 14. The CDR3 reads CASSQQTLGQGAYATNEKLFF. Written as DNA, the CDR3 is TGCGCCAGCAGCCAACAAACCCTCGGACAGGGGGCTTATGCAACTAATGAAAAACTGTTTTTT.

This clonotype was counted ten times or more. The chain joins TRBV13 to TRBJ2-1; 13 positions agree with TRBD2. The CDR3 spans 15 residues. In germline, CDR1 is PRHDT, CDR2 FYEKMQ (reference sequence). J lost 4 bases, V lost 7 bases, and 4 bases had no gene match. CDR3 sequence reads: CASIPTSGRYNEQFF. DNA of the CDR3: TGTGCCAGCATCCCGACTAGCGGGAGGTACAATGAGCAGTTCTTC.

This clonotype was found many times. J is TRBJ1-1 and V is TRBV20-1; D is ambiguous. Trimming left V 3 bases short and J 4 bases short, with 9 bases between. CDR3 length equals 12 residues. CDR1 and CDR2 from the germline V gene are DFQATT and SNEGSKA (reference sequence). The CDR3 DNA reads as TGCAGTGCTAGCGGAGGCTCCACTGAAGCTTTCTTT. This translates into CSASGGSTEAFF.

This rearrangement joins TRBV6-1 to TRBJ1-1; 8 bases agree with TRBD1. Looked up from germline, CDR1 is MNHNS and CDR2 is SASEGT. The V gene end was trimmed by 6 bases and the J gene end by 1 base; junction bases not matched to a gene: 10. The CDR3 contains 16 residues. CDR3 region: CASRDDLTGGNTEAFF. The CDR3 DNA is TGTGCCAGCAGGGACGACCTAACAGGGGGGAACACTGAAGCTTTCTTT.

This clonotype showed up just a few times. The chain links TRBV3-1 to TRBJ2-7; 9 bases match TRBD1. The CDR3 is made up of 16 amino acids. Germline CDR1 LGHDT, CDR2 YNNKEL (reference sequence). V was clipped by 3 bases and J by 6 bases; unmatched bases: 12. The CDR3 reads CASSHGSTGGEGEQYF. CDR3 DNA: TGTGCCAGCAGCCATGGATCTACAGGGGGCGAGGGCGAGCAGTACTTC.

V is TRBV7-2 and J is TRBJ1-1; D is unclear. V lost 1 base and J lost 8, with 11 bases in between. The CDR3 loop spans 13 amino acids. The germline CDR1 and CDR2 sequences are SGHTA and FQGNSA. The CDR3 spells CASSLVMGGEAFF. The CDR3 region has the DNA TGTGCCAGCAGCTTAGTAATGGGAGGCGAAGCTTTCTTT.

The V call is TRBV4-2, the J call TRBJ2-2, with 13 positions matching TRBD2. CDR1 is LGHNA, CDR2 YNFKEQ, per germline. Germline trimming cut 2 bases from V and 4 bases from J; bases unmatched to any gene: 7. The CDR3 covers 18 residues. The CDR3, as DNA: TGTGCCAGCAGCCAAAGGACTAGCGGGAGTAGGGGCACCGGGGAGCTGTTTTTT. Translation: CASSQRTSGSRGTGELFF.